The clone carrying this TCR beta chain occurred a few times. Its antigen is not known. A universal primer site was incorporated via template switching, and the cDNA contained unique molecular identifiers. TCRdb passed the 5' RACE reads through MiXCR, listing each CDR3 protein once. The table shows about 1.7 million distinct CDR3 sequences, with 25% to 35% occurring only once. CDR3 length equals 13 residues. The germline V gene has CDR1 DFQATT and CDR2 SNEGSKA (reference sequence). The V and J ends lost 3 bases and 5 bases respectively, with 13 bases between them. These data come from a study of identical twins. Overall study findings and caveats: With monozygotic twins, out-of-frame TCR alpha sharing exceeded what models estimated. Zero-insertion analyses were open to partial confounding by invariant MAIT and iNKT cells. Instead of following the same donors, the conclusions were based on cross-sectional statistical analysis.

Sequencing used cord blood. The TCR sequence derives from a newborn girl in good health. The gene calls are TRBV20-1 and TRBJ1-1, with D unresolved. CDR3 nucleotides: TGCAGTGCTAGTTGGCCTTCGGGGACTGAAGCTTTCTTT. Protein: CSASWPSGTEAFF.